Presented here are 3 T cell receptor beta chains from one specimen sequenced in a study of cytomegalovirus exposure and HLA in healthy donors. PCR employed 60 Vbeta and 13 Jbeta primers. Libraries were prepared by immunoSEQ multiplex PCR; TCRdb keeps only in-frame clonotypes and omits some of them. The repertoire consists of 110,000 to 150,000 clones, with 72% occurring once and the leading ten covering roughly 2.1%. Input material: PBMCs. The origin of the receptors is a middle-aged man in good health and CMV-seronegative.

The chain carries TRBV19 and TRBJ2-5, with D perhaps TRBD1 (6 bases). The CDR3 contains 14 residues. CDR1 LNHDA and CDR2 SQIVND come from the germline V gene (reference sequence). The germline V and J ends were trimmed by 7 bases and 4 bases, with 16 bases remaining between them. CDR3 in amino acids: CASKVRGSGETQYF. The CDR3 coding sequence is TGTGCCAGTAAAGTCAGGGGCTCTGGAGAGACCCAGTACTTC.

This chain's CDR3 is CASSVGPLRQGNEQFF. The DNA of the CDR3 is TGTGCCAGCAGCGTAGGCCCCCTTAGACAGGGCAATGAGCAGTTCTTC. The V gene is TRBV9, the J gene TRBJ2-1, with 7 bases that match TRBD1. The CDR3 extends over 16 amino acids. CDR1 and CDR2 from the germline V gene are SGDLS and YYNGEE. V lost 0 bases to trimming and J lost 6 bases; unmatched junction nucleotides: 9.

This clone turned up a few times. The rearrangement joins TRBV7-8 to TRBJ1-2, with TRBD1 matching 7 bases. Germline lookup yields CDR1 SGHVS and CDR2 FQNEAQ. The CDR3 is made up of 16 amino acids. With 5 bases clipped from V and 7 bases from J, the junction kept 16 bases outside the gene matches. The chain's CDR3 is CASSPQLRQGSGGYTF. The DNA for the CDR3 is TGTGCCAGCAGCCCACAATTAAGACAGGGTTCGGGTGGCTACACCTTC. The complete variable domain, with remaining parts taken from reference TRBV7-8 and TRBJ1-2, reads GAGVSQSPRYKVAKRGQDVALRCDPISGHVSLFWYQQALGQGPEFLTYFQNEAQLDKSGLPSDRFFAERPEGSVSTLKIQRTQQEDSAVYLCASSPQLRQGSGGYTFGSGTRLTVV.